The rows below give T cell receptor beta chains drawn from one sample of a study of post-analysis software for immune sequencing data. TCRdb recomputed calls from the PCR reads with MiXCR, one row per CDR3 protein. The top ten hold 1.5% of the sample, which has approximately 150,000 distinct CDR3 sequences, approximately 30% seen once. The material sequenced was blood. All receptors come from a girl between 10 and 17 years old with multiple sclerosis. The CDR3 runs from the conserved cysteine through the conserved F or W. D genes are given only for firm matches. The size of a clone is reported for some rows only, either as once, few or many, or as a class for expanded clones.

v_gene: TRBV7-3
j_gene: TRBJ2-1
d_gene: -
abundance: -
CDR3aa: CASSLGASTYNEQFF
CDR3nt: TGTGCCAGCAGCTTAGGGGCCTCAACCTACAATGAGCAGTTCTTC

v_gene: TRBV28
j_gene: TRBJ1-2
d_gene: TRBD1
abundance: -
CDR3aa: CASSEVSGTGGGYTF
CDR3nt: TGTGCCAGCAGTGAAGTATCCGGGACAGGGGGAGGCTACACCTTC

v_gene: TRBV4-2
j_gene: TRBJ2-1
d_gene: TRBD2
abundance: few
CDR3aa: CASSQGPLAGFDNEQFF
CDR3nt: TGTGCCAGCAGCCAAGGTCCCCTAGCGGGCTTCGACAATGAGCAGTTCTTC

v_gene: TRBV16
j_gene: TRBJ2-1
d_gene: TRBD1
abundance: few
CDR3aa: CASSLGQGPNEQFF
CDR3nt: TGTGCCAGCAGCCTGGGACAGGGTCCCAATGAGCAGTTCTTC

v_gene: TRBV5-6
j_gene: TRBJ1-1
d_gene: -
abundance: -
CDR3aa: CASRYGNEAFF
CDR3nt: TGTGCCAGCAGATACGGAAATGAAGCTTTCTTT

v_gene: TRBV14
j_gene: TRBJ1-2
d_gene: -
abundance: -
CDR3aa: CASSQNRRYGYTF
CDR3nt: TGTGCCAGCAGCCAAAACCGCCGCTATGGCTACACCTTC

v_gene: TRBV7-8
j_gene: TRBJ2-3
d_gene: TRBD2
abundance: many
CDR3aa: CASSSLAESSTDTQYF
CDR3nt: TGTGCCAGCAGCTCCCTAGCGGAATCTAGCACAGATACGCAGTATTTT

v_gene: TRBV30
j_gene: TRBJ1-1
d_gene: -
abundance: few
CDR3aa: CAWRGAVNTEAFF
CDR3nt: TGTGCCTGGAGAGGGGCTGTGAACACTGAAGCTTTCTTT

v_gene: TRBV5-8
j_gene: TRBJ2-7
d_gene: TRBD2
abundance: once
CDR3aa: CASSRTSGRAGSEQYF
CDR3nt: TGTGCCAGCAGCCGGACTAGCGGGAGGGCCGGCAGCGAGCAGTACTTC

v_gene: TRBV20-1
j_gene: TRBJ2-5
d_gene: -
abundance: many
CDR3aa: CSASNLDEAQYF
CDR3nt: TGCAGTGCTAGTAATCTCGATGAGGCCCAGTACTTC

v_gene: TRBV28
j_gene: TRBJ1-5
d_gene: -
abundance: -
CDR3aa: CASSLFGLSRGGGSNQPQHF
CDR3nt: TGTGCCAGCAGTTTATTCGGTCTGTCCAGGGGAGGAGGTAGCAATCAGCCCCAGCATTTT

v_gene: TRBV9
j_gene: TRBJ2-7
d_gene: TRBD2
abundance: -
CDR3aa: CASSISGSGIDPGYEQYF
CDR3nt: TGTGCCAGCAGCATTAGCGGGAGTGGTATCGACCCGGGATACGAGCAGTACTTC

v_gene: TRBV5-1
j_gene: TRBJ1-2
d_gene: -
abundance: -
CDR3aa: CASSLVGEPASYGYTF
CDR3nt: TGCGCCAGCAGCTTGGTGGGGGAACCAGCTTCGTATGGCTACACCTTC